This T cell receptor beta chain was profiled in a study of T cells in Graves' hyperthyroidism and ophthalmopathy. Amplification of TCR beta CDR3 regions was performed using RNA transcripts as template. When the TCR CDR3 underwent first-round RT-PCR, the HTBI primer set was used. From the multiplex PCR reads, TCRdb called clonotypes with MiXCR, one entry per CDR3 protein. The sample includes about 840,000 distinct CDR3 sequences, 38% of them seen just once. V shed 3 bases and J shed 7 bases, with 7 bases lying between them. The CDR3 consists of 12 residues. Germline assignment: CDR1 KGHSH and CDR2 LQKENI.

Material: blood. This chain joins TRBV18 and TRBJ1-5; D gene unclear. The TCR was taken from a man aged 18 to 30 with Graves' hyperthyroidism. The DNA for the CDR3 is TGTGCCAGCTCACCGGAGAGACAGCCCCAGCATTTT. Protein product: CASSPERQPQHF.